These 12 T cell receptor beta chains were all obtained from the same sample, sequenced in a study of OX40 agonist ivuxolimab in advanced cancers. Produced via immunoSEQ multiplex PCR; TCRdb's table is partial and in-frame only. The sample has some 97,000 clones, 85% to 90% seen once. The sample was CD4+ or CD8+ T cells sorted from blood, taken in a trial of the OX40 agonist ivuxolimab. The receptor set was obtained from an adult with an advanced solid tumor such as melanoma, head and neck, liver or kidney cancer.

As for this clone: The sample has other DNA sequences that encode this CDR3 too. The chain recombines TRBV30 with TRBJ1-5; weak D call: TRBD1 (5 bases). Trimming removed 0 bases at V and 3 bases at J, with 12 bases between. Germline CDR1 GTSNPN, CDR2 SVGIG (reference sequence). This CDR3 has 15 amino acids. The CDR3 loop is CAWSVPGHNNQPQHF. CDR3 bases: TGTGCCTGGAGTGTACCCGGACATAACAATCAGCCCCAGCATTTT.

The chain has TRBV27 and TRBJ1-1, with D hard to call. Trimming took 3 bases from V and 0 from J, leaving 11 bases between them. Germline CDR1 is MNHEY and CDR2 is SMNVEV (reference sequence). The CDR3 covers 15 residues. The CDR3 is CASSFTVRLNTEAFF. CDR3 coding DNA: TGTGCCAGCAGTTTCACTGTTCGTCTGAACACTGAAGCTTTCTTT.

This chain links TRBV29-1 with TRBJ2-1; the match to TRBD1 covers 7 bases. The CDR3 is 14 amino acids. J gave up 0 bases and V 6 bases, and 5 bases lay outside the gene matches. Germline CDR1 SQVTM, CDR2 ANQGSEA. CDR3 DNA sequence: TGCAGCGTCTCAGGGGGTAGCTCCTACAATGAGCAGTTCTTC. It specifies CSVSGGSSYNEQFF.

This clone was counted once. The rearrangement joins TRBV6-1 to TRBJ1-5; D perhaps matches TRBD1 (5 bases). Germline CDR1 reads MNHNS; CDR2 reads SASEGT. V shed 10 bases and J shed 3 bases, with 13 bases lying between them. CDR3 length: 13 residues. In DNA, the CDR3 is TGTGCCATCCGGGCCGGGACCAATCAGCCCCAGCATTTT. Its protein product is CAIRAGTNQPQHF.

The genes are TRBV10-3 and TRBJ1-3; 9 nucleotides line up with TRBD1. This CDR3 contains 13 residues. Germline V gives CDR1 ENHRY, CDR2 SYGVKD. J gave up 3 bases and V 10 bases, and 4 bases lay outside the gene matches. The CDR3 DNA reads TGTGCCACCCTGACAGGGGGTGGAAACACCATATATTTT. It is translated as CATLTGGGNTIYF.

The J gene is TRBJ1-4, the V gene TRBV2; no reliable D call. The germline CDR1 and CDR2 sequences are SNHLY and FYNNEI. The CDR3 has 18 amino acids. V was shortened by 4 bases and J by 2 bases, with 20 bases between the two germline ends. The CDR3 DNA reads TGTGCCAGCAGTGCATGGCCGGCCGGTGGACTTACTAATGAAAAACTGTTTTTT. This gives the protein CASSAWPAGGLTNEKLFF.

V usage is TRBV4-1 and J usage is TRBJ2-3; D unclear. The V and J ends lost 1 base and 4 bases respectively, with 9 bases between them. The CDR3 is made up of 14 amino acids. The V gene's germline CDR1 is MGHRA and CDR2 YSYEKL. The CDR3, as DNA: TGCGCCAGCAGCCAAGCCATCCTAGCAGATACGCAGTATTTT. This codes for CASSQAILADTQYF.

A single count supports this clone. V usage is TRBV19 and J usage is TRBJ2-3; D ambiguous. The germline CDR1 and CDR2 sequences are LNHDA and SQIVND (reference sequence). V was clipped by 9 bases and J by 2 bases, with 12 bases between them. The CDR3 is made up of 13 amino acids. In DNA, the CDR3 is TGTGCCAGCTCGTACACTTTCACAGATACGCAGTATTTT. This translates into CASSYTFTDTQYF.

V usage is TRBV29-1 and J usage is TRBJ1-4; 9 nucleotides match TRBD1. Unmatched junction bases numbered 5, after V lost 5 bases and J lost 7 bases. The CDR3 has 13 amino acids. Germline V lookup: CDR1 SQVTM, CDR2 ANQGSEA. The CDR3 region is CSVRRQGGEKLFF. The DNA for the CDR3 is TGCAGCGTTCGAAGACAGGGGGGTGAAAAACTGTTTTTT.

The rearrangement joins TRBV28 to TRBJ1-2; 7 bases fit TRBD1. This CDR3 has 14 residues. The germline CDR1 and CDR2 sequences are MDHEN and SYDVKM. V shed 10 bases, J shed 8 bases, and the junction held 16 bases outside the gene matches. The CDR3 bases are TGTGCCACCACCGTAGACAGGGTAGTATACGGCTACACCTTC. Its protein product is CATTVDRVVYGYTF.

This clone showed up just once. The J gene is TRBJ2-7, the V gene TRBV12-5; 9 bases fit TRBD1. The ends lost 7 bases at V and 4 bases at J; junction bases unmatched: 8. CDR1 and CDR2 from the germline V gene are LGHNT and FRNRAP. The CDR3 contains 14 residues. CDR3 DNA: TGTGCTAGTGTAGGAACAGGGGGCGGGTACGAGCAGTACTTC. Translating it yields CASVGTGGGYEQYF. Filled out from reference TRBV12-5 and TRBJ2-7, the complete variable domain reads DARVTQTPRHKVTEMGQEVTMRCQPILGHNTVFWYRQTMMQGLELLAYFRNRAPLDDSGMPKDRFSAEMPDATLATLKIQPSEPRDSAVYFCASVGTGGGYEQYFGPGTRLTVT.

This clone showed up just once. V and J are TRBV5-1 and TRBJ2-7, with TRBD1 matching over 9 bases. Trimming cost V 2 bases and J 4 bases; bases outside gene matches: 13. Germline-derived CDR1 and CDR2 are SGHRS and YFSETQ. The CDR3 loop spans 17 amino acids. In DNA, the CDR3 is TGCGCCAGCAGCTTTGGACAGGGGTCTCGTTCGTCGTACGAGCAGTACTTC. Its translation is CASSFGQGSRSSYEQYF.